The rows below give T cell receptor beta chains drawn from one sample of a study of blood T cell repertoires in COVID-19. Assay used: immunoSEQ multiplex PCR; TCRdb lists only in-frame clones, some missing. The sample comprises nearly 250,000 clones, approximately 84% of which are singletons, and 1.9% rests with the top ten. Sequenced sample: peripheral blood. These receptors all stem from a woman of 80 years or more with acute or convalescent COVID-19. Each CDR3 is given with its conserved first and last residue. Each record gives: V gene, J gene, D gene, clone size, CDR3 protein, CDR3 DNA. D genes are given only for firm matches. Size is omitted from some rows. Given values are once, few, many or a class for expanded clones.

>TRBV6-1|TRBJ2-7|TRBD1|NA
CASSDPDRASYEQYF
TGTGCCAGCAGTGACCCGGACAGGGCCTCCTACGAGCAGTACTTC
>TRBV30|TRBJ1-1|NA|NA
CAWIGQLNTEAFF
TGTGCCTGGATCGGACAGTTGAACACTGAAGCTTTCTTT
>TRBV4-1|TRBJ1-5|TRBD1|few
CASSQVQGARSNQPQHF
TGCGCCAGCAGCCAAGTTCAGGGGGCGCGAAGCAATCAGCCCCAGCATTTT
>TRBV7-6|TRBJ2-1|NA|NA
CASSPVGTSGNEQFF
TGTGCCAGCAGCCCTGTCGGGACATCTGGAAATGAGCAGTTCTTC
>TRBV4-2|TRBJ2-3|NA|once
CASSQETAGGTGDTQYF
TGTGCCAGCAGCCAAGAGACGGCAGGGGGGACTGGGGATACGCAGTATTTT
>TRBV18|TRBJ1-1|NA|few
CASSPPGGLGNTEAFF
TGTGCCAGCTCACCACCGGGGGGGCTGGGGAACACTGAAGCTTTCTTT
>TRBV5-1|TRBJ2-7|TRBD1|NA
CASSLRTGPYEQYF
TGCGCCAGCAGCTTGAGGACAGGACCCTACGAGCAGTACTTC
>TRBV19|TRBJ2-1|TRBD1|NA
CASRNPGTGAYNEQFF
TGTGCCAGTAGAAACCCCGGGACAGGGGCCTACAATGAGCAGTTCTTC
>TRBV7-9|TRBJ2-3|TRBD2|NA
CASRLLAGGLDTQYF
TGTGCCAGCAGACTTCTGGCGGGAGGGTTAGATACGCAGTATTTT
>TRBV6-6|TRBJ1-2|TRBD1|few
CASSYKTGNYTF
TGTGCCAGCAGCTACAAGACAGGGAACTACACCTTC
>TRBV4-3|TRBJ1-1|NA|NA
CASSQPGDTEAFF
TGCGCCAGCAGCCAACCCGGGGACACTGAAGCTTTCTTT
>TRBV19|TRBJ2-3|TRBD2|NA
CATAPSFGAGGWGTDTQYF
TGTGCCACTGCCCCTTCGTTTGGAGCGGGGGGCTGGGGCACAGATACGCAGTATTTT
>TRBV7-9|TRBJ1-5|TRBD1|NA
CASSLGTANQPQHF
TGTGCCAGCAGCTTGGGGACAGCTAATCAGCCCCAGCATTTT
>TRBV27|TRBJ2-6|TRBD1|NA
CASSLHRGGGTGANVLTF
TGTGCCAGCAGTCTCCACAGGGGTGGGGGAACTGGGGCCAACGTCCTGACTTTC
>TRBV9|TRBJ1-3|NA|NA
CASSVASLDRISGNTIYF
TGTGCCAGCAGCGTAGCTTCCCTGGACAGAATCTCTGGAAACACCATATATTTT
>TRBV6-2/TRBV6-3|TRBJ1-1|NA|NA
CASSRPGLFPEAFF
TGTGCCAGCAGTAGGCCAGGGTTGTTCCCTGAAGCTTTCTTT
>TRBV5-1|TRBJ2-2|NA|NA
CASSLAQNGGELFF
TGCGCCAGCAGCTTGGCGCAGAATGGCGGGGAGCTGTTTTTT
>TRBV7-2|TRBJ1-4|TRBD1|NA
CASSPRGGLSTNEKLFF
TGTGCCAGCAGCCCTCGAGGGGGCCTCTCAACTAATGAAAAACTGTTTTTT
>TRBV15|TRBJ2-1|TRBD2|once
CATSRGGAGEHEQFF
TGTGCCACCAGCAGAGGGGGAGCGGGAGAACATGAGCAGTTCTTC
>TRBV7-2|TRBJ2-3|TRBD2|NA
CASSLGLAGGGADTQYF
TGTGCCAGCAGCTTAGGACTAGCGGGAGGGGGGGCAGATACGCAGTATTTT
>TRBV4-3|TRBJ2-7|NA|NA
CASSQGTEPYEQYF
TGCGCCAGCAGCCAAGGGACAGAACCCTACGAGCAGTACTTC
>TRBV2|TRBJ2-6|TRBD2|once
CASSETGTSGSGANVLTF
TGTGCCAGCAGTGAAACCGGGACTAGCGGCTCTGGGGCCAACGTCCTGACTTTC
>TRBV5-4|TRBJ1-4|TRBD1|NA
CASSFFGQGVNEKLFF
TGTGCCAGCAGCTTCTTTGGACAGGGGGTAAATGAAAAACTGTTTTTT
>TRBV18|TRBJ1-3|NA|NA
CASSPRQASSGNTIYF
TGTGCCAGCTCACCCCGACAGGCGAGCTCTGGAAACACCATATATTTT
>TRBV13|TRBJ2-1|TRBD2|NA
CASSLFGGGTYNEQFF
TGTGCCAGCAGCTTATTTGGCGGGGGGACCTACAATGAGCAGTTCTTC
>TRBV7-2|TRBJ2-2|NA|NA
CASSPYQGDGELFF
TGTGCCAGCAGCCCGTACCAGGGTGACGGGGAGCTGTTTTTT
>TRBV19|TRBJ2-7|NA|NA
CASGTGVTYEQYF
TGTGCCAGTGGGACGGGAGTGACCTACGAGCAGTACTTC
>TRBV29-1|TRBJ2-1|NA|NA
CSVRQQGAGRRNEQFF
TGCAGCGTCCGCCAGCAGGGAGCGGGCAGGAGGAATGAGCAGTTCTTC
>TRBV5-5|TRBJ2-1|TRBD1|NA
CASSSRTGRDEQFF
TGTGCCAGCAGTTCTAGGACAGGAAGGGATGAGCAGTTCTTC
>TRBV30|TRBJ2-7|TRBD1|NA
CAWRPTGTGSYEQYF
TGTGCCTGGAGACCGACCGGGACAGGCTCCTACGAGCAGTACTTC
>TRBV2|TRBJ2-7|TRBD1|NA
CASRWDRGTYEQYF
TGTGCCAGCAGGTGGGACAGGGGAACCTACGAGCAGTACTTC
>TRBV4-3|TRBJ1-2|NA|NA
CASSLWGVGNFYGYTF
TGCGCCAGCAGCCTCTGGGGGGTAGGAAACTTCTATGGCTACACCTTC
>TRBV7-9|TRBJ1-4|NA|NA
CASSLFGREELFF
TGTGCCAGCAGCTTATTTGGGCGGGAGGAACTGTTTTTT
>TRBV7-8|TRBJ1-2|NA|few
CASSLSQGVGYGYTF
TGTGCCAGCAGCTTGTCACAGGGAGTAGGGTATGGCTACACCTTC
>TRBV11-3|TRBJ1-1|TRBD1|NA
CASSAIRNNRGRRAFF
TGTGCCAGCAGCGCAATTAGGAATAACAGGGGGCGTAGAGCTTTCTTT
>TRBV5-1|TRBJ2-7|TRBD1|NA
CASSQRPQGAVEQYF
TGCGCCAGCAGCCAACGGCCACAGGGGGCCGTCGAGCAGTACTTC
>TRBV9|TRBJ2-1|TRBD2|NA
CASSLTGTSGSNEQFF
TGTGCCAGCAGCCTGACAGGGACTAGCGGCTCCAATGAGCAGTTCTTC